The 9 T cell receptor beta chains below were found in one sample sequenced in a study of CD8 T cells in ankylosing spondylitis. The study, taken as a whole, reports: About 8 highly homologous variants made up a TCR beta motif, and this motif appeared characteristic of ankylosing spondylitis blood.

TCRdb re-analysed the 5' RACE reads in MiXCR, keeping a single row per CDR3 protein. This table holds approximately 440,000 distinct CDR3 sequences, about a sixth found once. The antigens these receptors bind are not known. Sequenced sample: blood, either unsorted or a sorted T cell fraction (not recorded which). These receptors were taken from a male donor with ankylosing spondylitis.

The rearrangement links TRBV30 to TRBJ1-1; 11 bases fit TRBD1. V was clipped by 5 bases and J by 4 bases; unmatched bases: 9. Germline loops: CDR1 GTSNPN, CDR2 SVGIG (reference sequence). CDR3 length equals 15 residues. Here the CDR3 DNA reads TGTGCCTGGGGACAGGGGGCTCGTGTGAGCACTGAAGCTTTCTTT. The encoded protein is CAWGQGARVSTEAFF. Combining the CDR3 with reference TRBV30 and TRBJ1-1 gives the whole variable domain SQTIHQWPATLVQPVGSPLSLECTVEGTSNPNLYWYRQAAGRGLQLLFYSVGIGQISSEVPQNLSASRPQDRQFILSSKKLLLSDSGFYLCAWGQGARVSTEAFFGQGTRLTVV.

This clonotype was detected only a few times. The chain carries TRBV6-2 or TRBV6-3 and TRBJ2-1; 12 bases match TRBD2. Unmatched junction bases numbered 10, after V lost 10 bases and J lost 9 bases. This CDR3 contains 14 residues. In germline, CDR1 is MNHEY, CDR2 SVGEGT. The CDR3 sequence: CATTGTSGWVEQFF. CDR3 DNA sequence: TGTGCCACCACCGGGACTAGCGGGTGGGTTGAGCAGTTCTTC.

The chain couples TRBV9 to TRBJ2-3; possibly TRBD2 for D (5 bases). Per germline, CDR1 SGDLS and CDR2 YYNGEE. Trimming removed 3 bases from V and 6 bases from J, with 17 bases in between. This CDR3 is built from 15 residues. The CDR3: CASSEEGALWDTQYF. CDR3 DNA sequence: TGTGCCAGCAGCGAAGAGGGAGCATTGTGGGATACGCAGTATTTT.

This clonotype was found a few times. The chain combines TRBV6-1 with TRBJ2-2, with D perhaps given as TRBD1 or TRBD2 (5 bases each). The CDR3 contains 15 residues. Trimming removed 3 bases at V and 6 bases at J, with 14 bases between. Germline V gene sequence: CDR1 MNHNS, CDR2 SASEGT. CDR3 loop: CASSEGVGVPGELFF. CDR3 bases: TGTGCCAGCAGTGAGGGGGTTGGGGTGCCCGGGGAGCTGTTTTTT.

The chain combines TRBV12-3 or TRBV12-4 with TRBJ2-7, with TRBD2 matching over 7 bases. The CDR3 is 17 residues long. The trim removed 6 bases at V and 7 bases at J, leaving 21 bases unmatched. The CDR3: CASRPREGPTGEGEQYF. The CDR3 DNA reads as TGTGCCAGCAGACCCCGAGAGGGACCTACGGGGGAGGGGGAGCAGTACTTC.

J is TRBJ1-1 and V is TRBV29-1; tentatively, D is TRBD1 (5 bases). Trimming removed 7 bases at V and 2 bases at J, with 14 bases between. There are 13 residues in the CDR3. Germline CDR1 SQVTM, CDR2 ANQGSEA. The CDR3 spells CSGQGRINTEAFF. The CDR3 bases are TGCAGCGGGCAGGGACGGATAAACACTGAAGCTTTCTTT.

The sample holds a few counts of this clonotype. V is TRBV12-3 or TRBV12-4 and J is TRBJ2-3, with a tentative D call TRBD1 (6 bases). The CDR3 totals 15 residues. Trimming removed 6 bases from V and 0 bases from J, with 13 bases in between. CDR3 DNA sequence: TGTGCCAGCAGGCCACAGGGCCTTAGCACAGATACGCAGTATTTT. Amino acid sequence: CASRPQGLSTDTQYF.

This clonotype was observed at least ten times. This chain uses TRBV10-3 with TRBJ2-1; 7 positions agree with TRBD1. Germline CDR1 is ENHRY and CDR2 is SYGVKD. This CDR3 region has 15 residues. V trimming: 6 bases; J trimming: 0 bases; junction bases outside the gene matches: 5. The CDR3 protein is CAISQGGSSYNEQFF. Here the CDR3 DNA reads TGTGCCATCAGCCAAGGGGGCAGCTCCTACAATGAGCAGTTCTTC.

This clonotype came up a few times. CDR3 in amino acids: CASSLKTGGVGYEQYF. CDR3 in DNA: TGTGCCAGCAGTTTAAAAACAGGGGGGGTTGGCTACGAGCAGTACTTC. The chain couples TRBV28 to TRBJ2-7; weak D call: TRBD1 (8 bases). Germline V lookup: CDR1 MDHEN, CDR2 SYDVKM. V lost 2 bases, J lost 3 bases, and 17 bases lay in between. This CDR3 spans 16 amino acids.